This section outlines one T cell receptor (beta chain) sequence together with its context. Original data processing: Researchers report that nucleated cell counts were estimated from reference gene primer amplification. The assay was immunoSEQ multiplex PCR, and TCRdb's table has in-frame clones only and misses some. Clone size and V and J calls were adopted from that table, with D and trimming inferred from the DNA. The sample consists of roughly 100,000 clones, over 70% of them appearing once. The sample belongs to a study of blood T cell repertoires in COVID-19. Study-level background: The United States, Italy and Spain provided the acute and convalescent COVID-19 samples. T cells, B-cell-depleted T cells, or PBMCs supplied cDNA or gDNA.

Trimming at V came to 4 bases and at J to 4 bases, leaving 5 bases not matched to a gene. This CDR3 has 13 amino acids. The germline V gene has CDR1 GTSNPN and CDR2 SVGIG (reference sequence). V gene TRBV30 combines with J gene TRBJ1-1; 8 bases match TRBD1. Sequencing was carried out using peripheral blood. This TCR came from a human donor with acute or convalescent COVID-19. The donor label of this sample is uncertain. The CDR3 here is CAWIQGASTEAFF. The CDR3 DNA reads as TGTGCCTGGATTCAGGGGGCGTCCACTGAAGCTTTCTTT.